This T cell receptor (beta chain) was recorded in a study of cytomegalovirus exposure and HLA in healthy donors. The wider study: Among the 398 donors who were genotyped, about 80% fell in the genetic ancestry cluster that is associated with self-reported Caucasian donors. General observations from the study: CMV serostatus was the sole immune exposure data available. A prior analysis recorded that most TCR beta V segments were productive about 87% or about 30% of the time.

On this clone itself: Its specificity is unknown.

With 60 Vbeta and 13 Jbeta primers, the PCR was carried out. Sequencing used immunoSEQ multiplex PCR; TCRdb keeps in-frame clones, though not all of them. This sample has about 160,000 clones; approximately 85% occur once, and the top ten carry more than 2%. This clonotype was obtained from a young man in good health and CMV-seropositive. The sample was PBMCs.

The CDR3 protein is CSVETTGGNYGYTF. The CDR3 region has the DNA TGCAGCGTTGAGACGACAGGGGGGAACTATGGCTACACCTTC. This chain uses TRBV29-1 with TRBJ1-2, with 9 bases that match TRBD1. With 3 bases clipped from V and 2 bases from J, the junction kept 4 bases outside the gene matches. Germline V gives CDR1 SQVTM, CDR2 ANQGSEA. The CDR3 runs to 14 residues.